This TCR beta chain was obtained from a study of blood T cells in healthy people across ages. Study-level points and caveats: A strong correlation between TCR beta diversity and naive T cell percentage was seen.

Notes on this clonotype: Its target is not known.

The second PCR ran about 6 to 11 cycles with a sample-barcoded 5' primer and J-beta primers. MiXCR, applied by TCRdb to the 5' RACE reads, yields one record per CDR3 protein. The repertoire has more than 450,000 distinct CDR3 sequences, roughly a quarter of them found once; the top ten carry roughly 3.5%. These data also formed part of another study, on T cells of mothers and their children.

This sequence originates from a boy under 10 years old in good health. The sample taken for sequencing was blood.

The CDR3 reads CSVEDVNGLAVSEQFF. CDR3 nucleotide sequence: TGCAGCGTTGAGGACGTAAATGGACTAGCGGTGAGTGAGCAGTTCTTC. The chain is built from TRBV29-1 and TRBJ2-1; the match to TRBD2 covers 10 bases. V shed 3 bases, J shed 9 bases, and the junction held 14 bases outside the gene matches. The CDR3 contains 16 residues. Germline-derived CDR1 and CDR2 are SQVTM and ANQGSEA.